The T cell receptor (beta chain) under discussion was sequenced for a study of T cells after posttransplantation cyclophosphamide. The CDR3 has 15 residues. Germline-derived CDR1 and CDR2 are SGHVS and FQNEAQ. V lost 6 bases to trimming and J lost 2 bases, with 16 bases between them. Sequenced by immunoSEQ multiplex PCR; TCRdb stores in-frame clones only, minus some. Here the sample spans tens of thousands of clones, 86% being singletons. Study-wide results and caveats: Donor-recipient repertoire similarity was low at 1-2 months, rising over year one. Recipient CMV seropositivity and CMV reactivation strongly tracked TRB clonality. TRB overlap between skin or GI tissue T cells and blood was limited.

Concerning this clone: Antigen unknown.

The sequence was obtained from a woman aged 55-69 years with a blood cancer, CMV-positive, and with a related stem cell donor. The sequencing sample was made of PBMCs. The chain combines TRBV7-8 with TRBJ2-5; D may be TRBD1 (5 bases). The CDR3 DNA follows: TGTGCCAGCAGAGCAGGGTATTTCGTTCAAGAGACCCAGTACTTC. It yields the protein CASRAGYFVQETQYF.